The sequence of this T cell receptor (beta chain) was determined in a study of control samples from healthy donors and cancer patients. This clone was observed a single time. Clones were sequenced by immunoSEQ multiplex PCR, and TCRdb holds only the in-frame ones, with some missing. The sample shows some 79,000 clones, 93% of them seen only once. This CDR3 contains 13 residues. V lost 9 bases, J lost 3 bases, and 13 bases lay in between. Per the germline V gene, CDR1 is KGHDR and CDR2 is SFDVKD. This clonotype was sampled from a woman in her thirties or forties with lung cancer. This chain links TRBV24-1 with TRBJ1-1; D is unresolved. Sequenced sample: PBMCs. The CDR3 sequence: CATLFKSDTEAFF. Here the CDR3 DNA reads TGTGCCACCCTATTCAAGTCGGACACTGAAGCTTTCTTT.